This T cell receptor (beta chain) came from a study of cytomegalovirus exposure and HLA in healthy donors. Regarding the study as a whole: TCR beta V- and J-gene trimming, according to a later analysis, was linked to a missense DCLRE1C variant.

Worth noting for this clone: What it binds is not known.

The PCR contained 60 Vbeta and 13 Jbeta primers. Sequencing was performed with immunoSEQ multiplex PCR; in TCRdb, only in-frame clones are kept and a portion is missing. The data contain over 80,000 clones, over 65% of them singletons. CDR3 length: 15 amino acids. From germline, CDR1 is SEHNR and CDR2 FQNEAQ (reference sequence). V shed 5 bases and J 4 bases; nucleotides not matched to a gene: 8. This TCR was sampled from a young woman in good health and CMV-seropositive. What was sequenced was PBMCs. V usage is TRBV7-9 and J usage is TRBJ2-1, with 7 nucleotides matching TRBD1. DNA for the CDR3: TGTGCCAGCAGCCGCCCGGGACAGACGTACAATGAGCAGTTCTTC. Amino acid sequence: CASSRPGQTYNEQFF.